The present entry profiles one T cell receptor beta chain with its context. Its antigen remains unidentified. This PCR relied on a set of 60 Vbeta primers and 13 Jbeta primers. TCRdb keeps only in-frame clones here, not all; method: immunoSEQ multiplex PCR. Altogether 240,000 or so clones are present, 70% to 90% being singletons, with the ten largest covering under 8%. In germline, CDR1 is LNHDA, CDR2 SQIVND (reference sequence). The CDR3 spans 13 residues. V lost 4 bases and J 4 bases, leaving 11 bases between the germline ends. This sample stems from a study of cytomegalovirus exposure and HLA in healthy donors. Broader study findings: The authors judged a highly shared variant cluster likely a sequencing artifact. Several of the most significant clusters appeared linked to common viral pathogens, based on a later analysis.

The receptor was isolated from a woman aged 55-70 years in good health and CMV-seropositive. The rearrangement uses TRBV19 and TRBJ2-7; perhaps TRBD2 as D (6 bases). Material: PBMCs. This CDR3 is CASSSGKGYEQYF. The CDR3 DNA follows: TGTGCCAGTAGTAGCGGGAAGGGGTACGAGCAGTACTTC.